These 5 T cell receptor beta chains originate from one sample sequenced in a study of human T cells and chemical hapten exposure (dated by TCRdb to the early 2020s). The library was generated by RACE. Sequenced on a NextSeq 500. The public sequencing data were trimmed at Q25 with fastp and processed into clonotypes with MiXCR by TCRdb, which kept only in-frame beta chains. Each record represents a unique CDR3 protein, reported with the most common genes and DNA among its rows. Counted in this sample were fewer than 95,000 distinct CDR3 sequences; approximately 11% of them appeared once. The ten largest make up under 2.5% of the sample. This sample's time point label indicates: patch test 2, 6 weeks after DPC sensitization. What this sample's treatment or condition label stands for: therapeutic diphenylcyclopropenone sensitization with weekly scalp DPC. This specimen was whole blood, taken in connection with sensitization to the hapten diphenylcyclopropenone (DPC). All receptors come from a man aged 40-49 years with alopecia areata. Some clones in this sample may be carry-over from other donors' samples.

This chain uses TRBV3-1 with TRBJ2-3, with D maybe TRBD2 (6 bases). The V gene's germline CDR1 is LGHDT and CDR2 YNNKEL (reference sequence). The V and J ends lost 2 bases and 4 bases respectively, with 10 bases between them. The CDR3 consists of 14 residues. The chain's CDR3 is CASSQRSGADTQYF. CDR3 coding DNA: TGTGCCAGCAGCCAACGTAGCGGTGCAGATACGCAGTATTTT.

This clonotype was counted ten times or more. V gene TRBV20-1 combines with J gene TRBJ2-7; D is ambiguous. Germline values: CDR1 DFQATT, CDR2 SNEGSKA (reference sequence). The CDR3 length is 12 residues. Trimming stripped 6 bases from V and 1 base from J, with 10 bases between. The CDR3 is CSALDGSYEQYF. The CDR3 DNA sequence: TGCAGTGCCCTTGACGGATCCTACGAGCAGTACTTC.

The chain employs TRBV20-1 and TRBJ2-7; D is uncertain. There are 13 residues in the CDR3. V gave up 1 base and J gave up 3 bases, with 10 bases separating them. Germline assignment: CDR1 DFQATT and CDR2 SNEGSKA (reference sequence). The CDR3 loop reads CSARGSQIYEQYV. CDR3 bases: TGCAGTGCTAGAGGCTCGCAGATCTACGAGCAGTACGTC.

This clonotype was counted between two and nine times. V usage is TRBV27 and J usage is TRBJ2-1; 10 bases line up with TRBD1. The ends lost 4 bases at V and 7 bases at J; junction bases unmatched: 7. The CDR3 consists of 15 residues. Germline loops: CDR1 MNHEY, CDR2 SMNVEV (reference sequence). In nucleotides, the CDR3 is TGTGCCAGCAGTTGGGGGGACAGGGGAGAAAATGAGCAGTTCTTC. It codes for CASSWGDRGENEQFF.

The chain is built from TRBV14 and TRBJ2-3, with D unclear. Trimming pared 1 base from V and 3 bases from J, leaving 2 bases between. This CDR3 contains 12 residues. Germline CDR1 and CDR2: SGHDN and FVKESK. The DNA of the CDR3 is TGTGCCAGCAGCCAAGTGACAGATACGCAGTATTTT. Amino acids: CASSQVTDTQYF.